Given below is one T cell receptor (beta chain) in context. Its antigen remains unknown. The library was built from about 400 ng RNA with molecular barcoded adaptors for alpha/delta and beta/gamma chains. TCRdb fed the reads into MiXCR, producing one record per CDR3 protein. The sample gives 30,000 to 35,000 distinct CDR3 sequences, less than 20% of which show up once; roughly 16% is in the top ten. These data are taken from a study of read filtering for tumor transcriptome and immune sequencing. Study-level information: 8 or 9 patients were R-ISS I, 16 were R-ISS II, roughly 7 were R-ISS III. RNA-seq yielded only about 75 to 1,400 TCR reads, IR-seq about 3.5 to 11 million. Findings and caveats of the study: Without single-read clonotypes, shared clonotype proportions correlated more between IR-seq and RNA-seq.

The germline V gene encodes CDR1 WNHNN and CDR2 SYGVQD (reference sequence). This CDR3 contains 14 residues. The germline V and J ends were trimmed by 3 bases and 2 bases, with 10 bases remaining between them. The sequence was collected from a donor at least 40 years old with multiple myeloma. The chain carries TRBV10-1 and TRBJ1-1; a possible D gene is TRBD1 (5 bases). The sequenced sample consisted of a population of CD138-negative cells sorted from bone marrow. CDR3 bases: TGCGCCAGCAGTGAAGCAGGGCGAAACACTGAAGCTTTCTTT. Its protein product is CASSEAGRNTEAFF.